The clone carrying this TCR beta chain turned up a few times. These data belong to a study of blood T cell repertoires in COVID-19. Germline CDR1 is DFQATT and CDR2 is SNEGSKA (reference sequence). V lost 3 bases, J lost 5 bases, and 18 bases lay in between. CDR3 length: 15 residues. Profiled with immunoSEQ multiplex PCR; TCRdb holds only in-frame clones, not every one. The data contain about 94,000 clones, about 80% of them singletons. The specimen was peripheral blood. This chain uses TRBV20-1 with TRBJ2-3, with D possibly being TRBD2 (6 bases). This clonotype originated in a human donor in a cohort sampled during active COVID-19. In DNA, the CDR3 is TGCAGTGCTAGTGGGGACTTAGCGGCGGTAGATACGCAGTATTTT. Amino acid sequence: CSASGDLAAVDTQYF.